This T cell receptor beta chain originates from a study of blood T cell repertoires in COVID-19. Study-level background: PBMCs, B-cell-depleted T cells, or T cells were the source of the cDNA or gDNA that made up the material.

Assay used: immunoSEQ multiplex PCR; TCRdb lists only in-frame clones, some missing. This table holds about 210,000 clones, roughly four fifths found once. Trimming at V came to 6 bases and at J to 7 bases, leaving 4 bases not matched to a gene. The CDR3 covers 14 residues. Germline V gives CDR1 MGHDK, CDR2 SYGVNS. V is TRBV25-1 and J is TRBJ1-6; the match to TRBD1 covers 9 bases. The source material was peripheral blood. This receptor was obtained from a woman between 40 and 55 years old with acute or convalescent COVID-19. The CDR3 sequence is CASSADRGNSPLHF. The CDR3 nucleotides are TGTGCCAGCAGCGCAGACAGGGGGAATTCACCCCTCCACTTT.